This T cell receptor beta chain was sequenced for a study of cytomegalovirus exposure and HLA in healthy donors. Trimming removed 6 bases at V and 4 bases at J, with 18 bases between. Germline CDR1 MDHEN, CDR2 SYDVKM. This CDR3 comprises 15 residues. 13 Jbeta primers and 60 Vbeta primers were used for the PCR. Data came from immunoSEQ multiplex PCR; TCRdb stores just in-frame clones and leaves some out. The repertoire holds about 120,000 clones, with roughly four fifths as singletons. The sequenced sample was PBMCs. This receptor was taken from a woman aged 40 to 50 in good health and CMV-seropositive. The genes are TRBV28 and TRBJ1-2; D is unclear. The CDR3 bases are TGTGCCAGCAGCCCCAGAGGGAGCCTTCTCTATGGCTACACCTTC. This encodes CASSPRGSLLYGYTF.